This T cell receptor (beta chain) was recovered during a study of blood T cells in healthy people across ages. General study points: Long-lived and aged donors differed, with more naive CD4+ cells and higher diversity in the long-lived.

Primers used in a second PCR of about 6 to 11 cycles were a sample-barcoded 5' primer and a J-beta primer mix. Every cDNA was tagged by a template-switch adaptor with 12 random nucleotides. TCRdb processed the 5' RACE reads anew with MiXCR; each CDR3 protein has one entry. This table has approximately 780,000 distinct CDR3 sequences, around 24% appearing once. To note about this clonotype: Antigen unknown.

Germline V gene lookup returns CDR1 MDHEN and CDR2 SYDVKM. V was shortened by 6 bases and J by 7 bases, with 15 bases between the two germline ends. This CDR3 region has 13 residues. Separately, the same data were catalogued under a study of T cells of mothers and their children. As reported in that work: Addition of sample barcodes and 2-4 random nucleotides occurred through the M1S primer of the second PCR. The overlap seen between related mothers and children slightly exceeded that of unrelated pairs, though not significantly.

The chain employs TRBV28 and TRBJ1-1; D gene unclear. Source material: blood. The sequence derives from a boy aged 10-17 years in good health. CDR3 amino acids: CASRTLGWGEAFF. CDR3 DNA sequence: TGTGCCAGCAGAACCTTGGGATGGGGTGAAGCTTTCTTT.